Shown below are 29 T cell receptor beta chains from a single sample sequenced in a study of identical twins. TCRdb reprocessed the 5' RACE reads with MiXCR, giving one entry per CDR3 protein. Here the sample spans about 690,000 distinct CDR3 sequences, less than 25% being singletons. These data were likewise used in another study, on T cells expressing NK-cell markers.

The specimen was PBMCs. The receptors derive from a woman between 18 and 30 years old in good health.

This clonotype showed up just a few times. The chain is built from TRBV12-3 or TRBV12-4 and TRBJ2-2, with TRBD2 matching 8 bases. The CDR3 has 17 residues. Trimming at V came to 1 base and at J to 0 bases, leaving 4 bases not matched to a gene. The CDR3 region is CASSLGAGGPNTGELFF. DNA for the CDR3: TGTGCCAGCAGTTTAGGGGCGGGGGGACCGAACACCGGGGAGCTGTTTTTT.

The V gene is TRBV9, the J gene TRBJ2-3; D possibly corresponds to TRBD1 (6 bases). The CDR3 has 14 amino acids. V shed 3 bases and J shed 0 bases, with 8 bases lying between them. Germline V gene data show CDR1 as SGDLS and CDR2 as YYNGEE. The DNA of the CDR3 is TGTGCCAGCAGCGGACAGGACAGCACAGATACGCAGTATTTT. This gives the protein CASSGQDSTDTQYF.

V usage is TRBV9 and J usage is TRBJ2-5, with 9 bases fitting TRBD2. Germline loops: CDR1 SGDLS, CDR2 YYNGEE. The CDR3 is made up of 16 amino acids. Trimming took 3 bases from V and 5 from J; bases not matched to a gene: 11. The CDR3 reads CASSARGAGGFETQYF. DNA for the CDR3: TGTGCCAGCAGCGCCCGGGGAGCGGGGGGTTTTGAGACCCAGTACTTC.

The rearrangement joins TRBV6-4 to TRBJ1-4; TRBD1 is a possible D gene (5 bases). Trimming took 0 bases from V and 7 from J, leaving 12 bases between them. This CDR3 has 15 amino acids. CDR1 is MRHNA, CDR2 SNTAGT, per germline. The CDR3 loop is CASSDSGHNPEKLFF. The CDR3, as DNA: TGTGCCAGCAGTGACTCCGGACACAATCCTGAAAAACTGTTTTTT.

The chain links TRBV2 to TRBJ2-5; 7 nucleotides match TRBD2. Germline CDR1 and CDR2: SNHLY and FYNNEI. Trimming cost V 3 bases and J 5 bases; bases outside gene matches: 3. The CDR3 has 13 amino acids. CDR3 region: CASSDGGGETQYF. The CDR3 DNA reads as TGTGCCAGCAGTGATGGGGGAGGGGAGACCCAGTACTTC.

This clonotype was observed a handful of times. This chain uses TRBV5-1 with TRBJ2-5; TRBD1 might be the D (6 bases). This CDR3 has 16 amino acids. The germline V gene has CDR1 SGHRS and CDR2 YFSETQ. Between the trimmed V and J ends, which lost 4 bases and 1 base, there was a span of 17 bases. The CDR3 loop is CASSDQGQRFQETQYF. CDR3 bases: TGCGCCAGCAGCGACCAAGGACAGCGCTTCCAAGAGACCCAGTACTTC. Supplemented by reference TRBV5-1 and TRBJ2-5, the full variable domain reads KAGVTQTPRYLIKTRGQQVTLSCSPISGHRSVSWYQQTPGQGLQFLFEYFSETQRNKGNFPGRFSGRQFSNSRSEMNVSTLELGDSALYLCASSDQGQRFQETQYFGPGTRLLVL.

This clonotype was found a few times. The chain carries TRBV7-9 and TRBJ2-7; D gene unclear. Germline V gives CDR1 SEHNR, CDR2 FQNEAQ (reference sequence). The CDR3 spans 12 residues. The ends were cut back, 7 bases at V and 2 bases at J, with 9 bases in the middle. CDR3 nucleotides: TGTGCCAGCACCAGGTACCCCTACGAGCAGTACTTC. Protein: CASTRYPYEQYF.

The V and J genes are TRBV6-5 and TRBJ2-1, with D maybe TRBD2 (7 bases). The CDR3 consists of 16 residues. CDR1 is MNHEY and CDR2 is SVGAGI in the germline V gene. V was cut by 0 bases and J by 6 bases, with 15 bases left in between. CDR3 sequence reads: CASSYSGASGSNEQFF. The CDR3 DNA reads TGTGCCAGCAGTTACTCGGGGGCTAGCGGATCCAATGAGCAGTTCTTC.

The chain recombines TRBV6-1 with TRBJ1-1; TRBD1 matches at 10 bases. The CDR3 is made up of 16 amino acids. Trimming removed 5 bases from V and 11 bases from J; junction bases left unmatched: 17. The germline gives CDR1 MNHNS, CDR2 SASEGT. Here the CDR3 reads CASSPTGQGPFEGAFF. CDR3 nucleotide sequence: TGTGCCAGCAGTCCCACGGGACAGGGGCCTTTCGAGGGTGCTTTCTTT.

This chain links TRBV6-2 or TRBV6-3 with TRBJ2-7; D gene uncertain. From germline, CDR1 is MNHEY and CDR2 SVGEGT. This CDR3 spans 14 amino acids. V lost 0 bases and J 0 bases, leaving 6 bases between the germline ends. The CDR3 DNA is TGTGCCAGCAGTTACTCGCGATTCTCCTACGAGCAGTACTTC. The encoded protein is CASSYSRFSYEQYF.

This clonotype was seen ten or more times. CDR3 region: CASSPSVRELFF. DNA for the CDR3: TGTGCCAGCAGCCCTTCAGTTCGGGAGCTGTTTTTT. The rearrangement joins TRBV11-2 to TRBJ2-2; D call uncertain. V lost 5 bases and J 9 bases, leaving 10 bases between the germline ends. The CDR3 covers 12 residues. Germline V gene lookup returns CDR1 SGHAT and CDR2 FQNNGV.

The V and J genes are TRBV5-1 and TRBJ2-3; tentatively, D is TRBD2 (5 bases). CDR1 is SGHRS and CDR2 is YFSETQ in the germline V gene. Trimming cost V 3 bases and J 2 bases, with 10 bases left between them. This CDR3 is built from 14 residues. The DNA for the CDR3 is TGCGCCAGCAGCTCATCGGGGAACACAGATACGCAGTATTTT. Protein: CASSSSGNTDTQYF.

The V and J genes are TRBV19 and TRBJ2-1, with D maybe TRBD1 (6 bases). Trimming took 3 bases from V and 3 from J, leaving 12 bases between them. Germline CDR1 LNHDA, CDR2 SQIVND (reference sequence). The CDR3 covers 15 residues. CDR3 loop: CASSIIQGDYNEQFF. Here the CDR3 DNA reads TGTGCCAGTAGTATCATACAGGGTGACTACAATGAGCAGTTCTTC.

The chain joins TRBV20-1 to TRBJ2-5, with 8 bases lining up with TRBD1. The CDR3 runs to 12 residues. CDR1 and CDR2 (germline): DFQATT, SNEGSKA (reference sequence). The V segment lost 5 bases and the J segment 3 bases; nucleotides outside the gene matches: 2. The CDR3 DNA sequence: TGCAGTGCTGACAGGGGAGAAGAGACCCAGTACTTC. It encodes CSADRGEETQYF.

This clonotype was seen a handful of times. The chain is built from TRBV20-1 and TRBJ2-3; 10 bases align to TRBD2. J gave up 5 bases and V 8 bases, and 13 bases lay outside the gene matches. This CDR3 is built from 15 residues. Germline CDR1 is DFQATT and CDR2 is SNEGSKA (reference sequence). The CDR3 region is CSFRGERGGLDTQYF. The CDR3 nucleotides are TGCAGTTTCCGCGGGGAGCGGGGGGGCTTAGATACGCAGTATTTT.

The chain carries TRBV3-1 and TRBJ2-3, with 12 nucleotides matching TRBD2. Germline assignment: CDR1 LGHDT and CDR2 YNNKEL (reference sequence). The CDR3 is made up of 16 amino acids. V shed 4 bases and J 8 bases; nucleotides not matched to a gene: 10. The CDR3 DNA reads as TGTGCCAGCAGCCCGGGACTAGCGGGCCTCCAAGGTACGCAGTATTTT. Its translation is CASSPGLAGLQGTQYF.

This clonotype was seen a handful of times. V is TRBV18 and J is TRBJ2-1; 12 positions agree with TRBD1. In germline, CDR1 is KGHSH, CDR2 LQKENI. With 4 bases clipped from V and 7 bases from J, the junction kept 8 bases outside the gene matches. This CDR3 has 16 amino acids. CDR3 DNA: TGTGCCAGCTCACGGCCCGGGACAGGGGGCATTAATGAGCAGTTCTTC. It encodes CASSRPGTGGINEQFF. Drawing the rest from reference TRBV18 and TRBJ2-1, the complete variable domain is NAGVMQNPRHLVRRRGQEARLRCSPMKGHSHVYWYRQLPEEGLKFMVYLQKENIIDESGMPKERFSAEFPKEGPSILRIQQVVRGDSAAYFCASSRPGTGGINEQFFGPGTRLTVL.

The chain employs TRBV5-5 and TRBJ2-7; TRBD2 aligns across 8 bases. This CDR3 contains 15 residues. Per germline, CDR1 SGHKS and CDR2 YYEKEE (reference sequence). V trimming: 1 base; J trimming: 3 bases; junction bases outside the gene matches: 6. The chain's CDR3 is CASSLKAGGFYEQYF. As DNA, the CDR3 is TGTGCCAGCAGCTTGAAGGCGGGGGGATTCTACGAGCAGTACTTC.

This clonotype was picked up many times. The chain couples TRBV12-3 or TRBV12-4 to TRBJ2-1, with 9 bases lining up with TRBD1. The CDR3 consists of 15 residues. J gave up 7 bases and V 4 bases, and 8 bases lay outside the gene matches. In DNA form, the CDR3 reads TGTGCCAGCAGTTACCCGGACAGGGGCAAAAATGAGCAGTTCTTC. The encoded protein is CASSYPDRGKNEQFF.

This clonotype was found a few times. V and J are TRBV10-3 and TRBJ2-3; perhaps TRBD2 as D (6 bases). The CDR3 sequence is 14 residues long. V was cut by 8 bases and J by 0 bases, with 12 bases left in between. Germline CDR1 is ENHRY and CDR2 is SYGVKD. The CDR3 DNA reads TGTGCCATCGAGGGTAGCGGTAGCACAGATACGCAGTATTTT. This encodes CAIEGSGSTDTQYF.

This clonotype was seen many times. The chain links TRBV12-3 or TRBV12-4 to TRBJ2-7, with unresolved D. This CDR3 has 13 residues. Trimming took off 6 bases at V and 5 bases at J, with 14 bases between the two ends. As DNA, the CDR3 is TGTGCCAGCAGCCCATCCCCAGGCCACGAGCAGTACTTC. This codes for CASSPSPGHEQYF.

J is TRBJ1-5 and V is TRBV5-1; D possibly corresponds to TRBD1 (6 bases). CDR1 is SGHRS and CDR2 is YFSETQ in the germline V gene. V gave up 5 bases and J gave up 9 bases, with 18 bases separating them. This CDR3 spans 14 amino acids. The CDR3 DNA follows: TGCGCCAGCAGTCCTTCGACCGGGACACGGCCCCAGCATTTT. This codes for CASSPSTGTRPQHF.

The chain is built from TRBV15 and TRBJ2-7, with no clear D. The CDR3 has 14 residues. CDR1 LNHNV and CDR2 YYDKDF come from the germline V gene (reference sequence). Deletions cut 3 bases from V and 2 bases from J, with 11 bases between. The CDR3 is CATSRAVSTYEQYF. CDR3 DNA sequence: TGTGCCACCAGCAGGGCCGTCTCTACCTACGAGCAGTACTTC.

This clonotype was observed many times. V is TRBV12-3 or TRBV12-4 and J is TRBJ2-4; D is unclear. V gave up 2 bases and J gave up 6 bases, with 5 bases separating them. The CDR3 extends over 12 amino acids. The CDR3 bases are TGTGCCAGCAGTTTACCTCGAAACATTCAGTACTTC. Translated: CASSLPRNIQYF.

The chain links TRBV27 to TRBJ2-1; D remains ambiguous. The CDR3 totals 11 residues. Per germline, CDR1 MNHEY and CDR2 SMNVEV (reference sequence). V lost 7 bases to trimming and J lost 6 bases, with 7 bases between them. The CDR3 coding sequence is TGTGCCAGCATTACCCCCAATGAGCAGTTCTTC. The encoded protein is CASITPNEQFF.

Ten or more counts support this clonotype. J is TRBJ2-1 and V is TRBV20-1; D gene uncertain. The CDR3 spans 14 residues. V gave up 5 bases and J gave up 0 bases, with 11 bases separating them. CDR1 and CDR2 (germline): DFQATT, SNEGSKA (reference sequence). CDR3 DNA: TGCAGTGCTTTGACCCCCGGCTCCTACAATGAGCAGTTCTTC. Its protein is CSALTPGSYNEQFF.

The chain recombines TRBV7-9 with TRBJ2-7, with 8 nucleotides matching TRBD1. Trimming removed 5 bases from V and 4 bases from J; junction bases left unmatched: 4. This CDR3 contains 13 residues. Germline lookup yields CDR1 SEHNR and CDR2 FQNEAQ (reference sequence). The CDR3 DNA follows: TGTGCCAGCAGCCGAAGACAGGGGTACGAGCAGTACTTC. It yields the protein CASSRRQGYEQYF.

With regard to this clonotype: One end of the junction does not line up with germline, which may come from a read error. This rearrangement joins TRBV2 to TRBJ2-2; no clear D. CDR1 and CDR2 (germline): SNHLY, FYNNEI. The CDR3 spans 15 residues. In DNA, the CDR3 is TGTGCCAGCAGCGAAGGCTCGATAGCTCCCGGGGAGCTGTTTTTT. The encoded protein is CASSEGSIAPGELFF.

This clonotype has more than one count but fewer than ten. The V gene is TRBV20-1, the J gene TRBJ1-2; D gene ambiguous. This CDR3 contains 13 residues. Trimming took off 2 bases at V and 0 bases at J, with 7 bases between the two ends. Germline values: CDR1 DFQATT, CDR2 SNEGSKA (reference sequence). The CDR3 protein is CSARPTPNYGYTF. In DNA form, the CDR3 reads TGCAGTGCTAGACCGACACCTAACTATGGCTACACCTTC.